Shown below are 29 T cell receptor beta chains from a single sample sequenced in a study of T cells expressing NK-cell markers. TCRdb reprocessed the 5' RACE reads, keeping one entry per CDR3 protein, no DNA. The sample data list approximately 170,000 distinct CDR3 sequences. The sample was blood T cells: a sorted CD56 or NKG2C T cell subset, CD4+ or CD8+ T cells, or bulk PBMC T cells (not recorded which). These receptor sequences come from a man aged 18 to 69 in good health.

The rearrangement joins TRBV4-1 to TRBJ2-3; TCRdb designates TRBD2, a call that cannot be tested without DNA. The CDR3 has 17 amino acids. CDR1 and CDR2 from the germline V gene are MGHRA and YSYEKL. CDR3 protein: CASSQDRLAGATDTQYF.

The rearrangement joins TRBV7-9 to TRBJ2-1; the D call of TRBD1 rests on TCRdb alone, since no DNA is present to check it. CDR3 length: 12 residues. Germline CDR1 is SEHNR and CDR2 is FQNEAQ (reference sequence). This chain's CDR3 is CASSPAPREQFF.

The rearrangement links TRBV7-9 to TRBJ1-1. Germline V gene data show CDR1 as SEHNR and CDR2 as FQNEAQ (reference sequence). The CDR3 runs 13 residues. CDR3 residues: CAGLGDGNTEAFF.

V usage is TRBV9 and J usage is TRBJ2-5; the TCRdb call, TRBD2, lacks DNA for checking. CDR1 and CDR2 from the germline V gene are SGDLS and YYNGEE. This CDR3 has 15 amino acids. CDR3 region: CASSPDGEGQETQYF.

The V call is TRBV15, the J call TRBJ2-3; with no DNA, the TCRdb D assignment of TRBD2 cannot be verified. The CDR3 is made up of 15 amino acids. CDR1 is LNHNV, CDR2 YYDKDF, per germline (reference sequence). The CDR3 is CATSRVPGGHHTQYF. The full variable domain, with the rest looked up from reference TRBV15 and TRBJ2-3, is DAMVIQNPRYQVTQFGKPVTLSCSQTLNHNVMYWYQQKSSQAPKLLFHYYDKDFNNEADTPDNFQSRRPNTSFCFLDIRSPGLGDTAMYLCATSRVPGGHHTQYFGPGTRLTVL.

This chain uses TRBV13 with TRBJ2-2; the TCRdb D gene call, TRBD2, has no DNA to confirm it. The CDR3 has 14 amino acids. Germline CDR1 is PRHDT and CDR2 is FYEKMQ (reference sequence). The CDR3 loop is CASSEGLGTGELFF.

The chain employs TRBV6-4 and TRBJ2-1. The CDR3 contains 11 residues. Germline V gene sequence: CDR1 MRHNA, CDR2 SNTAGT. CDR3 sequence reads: CASRDYNEQFF.

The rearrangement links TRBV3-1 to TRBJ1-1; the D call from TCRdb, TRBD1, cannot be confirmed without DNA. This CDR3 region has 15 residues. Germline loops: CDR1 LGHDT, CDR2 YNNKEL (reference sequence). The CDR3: CASSIIPNRVSEAFF. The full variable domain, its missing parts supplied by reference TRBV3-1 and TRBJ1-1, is DTAVSQTPKYLVTQMGNDKSIKCEQNLGHDTMYWYKQDSKKFLKIMFSYNNKELIINETVPNRFSPKSPDKAHLNLHINSLELGDSAVYFCASSIIPNRVSEAFFGQGTRLTVV.

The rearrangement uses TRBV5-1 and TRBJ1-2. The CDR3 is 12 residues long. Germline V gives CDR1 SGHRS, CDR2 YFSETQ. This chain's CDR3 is CASSPGTRGYTF.

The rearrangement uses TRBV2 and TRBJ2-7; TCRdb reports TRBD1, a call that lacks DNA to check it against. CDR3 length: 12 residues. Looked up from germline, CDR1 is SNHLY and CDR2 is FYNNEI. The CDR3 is CASSTGGREQYF. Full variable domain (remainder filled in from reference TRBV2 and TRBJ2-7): EPEVTQTPSHQVTQMGQEVILRCVPISNHLYFYWYRQILGQKVEFLVSFYNNEISEKSEIFDDQFSVERPDGSNFTLKIRSTKLEDSAMYFCASSTGGREQYFGPGTRLTVT.

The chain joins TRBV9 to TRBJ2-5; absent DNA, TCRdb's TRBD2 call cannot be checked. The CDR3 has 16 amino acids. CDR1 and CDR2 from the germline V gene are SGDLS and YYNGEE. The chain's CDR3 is CASSTAGGGSQETQYF.

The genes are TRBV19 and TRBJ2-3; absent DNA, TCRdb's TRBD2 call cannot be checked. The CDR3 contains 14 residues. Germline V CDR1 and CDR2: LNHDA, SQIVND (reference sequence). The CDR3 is CASSNQARADTQYF.

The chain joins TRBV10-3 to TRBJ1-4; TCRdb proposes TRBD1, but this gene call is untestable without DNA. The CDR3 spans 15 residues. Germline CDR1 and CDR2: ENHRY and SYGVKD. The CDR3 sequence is CAISDPGQGNEKLFF.

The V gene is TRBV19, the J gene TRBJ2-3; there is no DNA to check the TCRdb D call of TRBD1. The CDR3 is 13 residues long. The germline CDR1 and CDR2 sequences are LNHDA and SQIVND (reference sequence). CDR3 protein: CATTHRDTDTQYF.

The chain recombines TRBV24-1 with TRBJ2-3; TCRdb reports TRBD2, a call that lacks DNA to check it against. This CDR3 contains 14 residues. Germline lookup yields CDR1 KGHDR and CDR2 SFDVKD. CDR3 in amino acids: CATSDRAATDTQYF.

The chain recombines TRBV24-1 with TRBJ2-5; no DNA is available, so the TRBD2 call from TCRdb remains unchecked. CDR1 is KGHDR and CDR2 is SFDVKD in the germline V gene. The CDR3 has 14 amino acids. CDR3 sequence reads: CATSDLIEGETQYF.

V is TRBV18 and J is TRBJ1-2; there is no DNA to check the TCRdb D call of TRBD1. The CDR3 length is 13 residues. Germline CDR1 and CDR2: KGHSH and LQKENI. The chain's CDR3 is CASRGQGVYGYTF.

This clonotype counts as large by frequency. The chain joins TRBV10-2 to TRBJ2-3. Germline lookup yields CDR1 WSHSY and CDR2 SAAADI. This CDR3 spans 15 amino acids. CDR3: CASSDPRHSTDTQYF.

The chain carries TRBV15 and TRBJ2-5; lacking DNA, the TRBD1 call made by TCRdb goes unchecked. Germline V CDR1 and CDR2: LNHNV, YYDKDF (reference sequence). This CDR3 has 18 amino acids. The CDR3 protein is CATSIVGQGAMPLGTQYF. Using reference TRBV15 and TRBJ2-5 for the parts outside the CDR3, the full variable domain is DAMVIQNPRYQVTQFGKPVTLSCSQTLNHNVMYWYQQKSSQAPKLLFHYYDKDFNNEADTPDNFQSRRPNTSFCFLDIRSPGLGDTAMYLCATSIVGQGAMPLGTQYFGPGTRLLVL.

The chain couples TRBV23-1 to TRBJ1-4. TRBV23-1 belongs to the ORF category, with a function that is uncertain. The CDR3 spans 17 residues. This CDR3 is CASSQSSAPNAREKLFF.

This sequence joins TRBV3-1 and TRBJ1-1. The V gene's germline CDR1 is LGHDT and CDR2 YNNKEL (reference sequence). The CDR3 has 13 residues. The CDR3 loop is CASSQGLGREAFF.

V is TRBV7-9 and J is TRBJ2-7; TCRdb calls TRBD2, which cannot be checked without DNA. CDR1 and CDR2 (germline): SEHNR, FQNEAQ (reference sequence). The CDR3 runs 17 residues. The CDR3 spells CASSLNFGGLADYEQYF.

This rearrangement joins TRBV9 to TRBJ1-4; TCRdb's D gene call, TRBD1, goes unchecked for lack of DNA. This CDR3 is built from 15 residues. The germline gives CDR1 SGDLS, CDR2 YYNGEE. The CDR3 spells CASSASGTVREKLFF. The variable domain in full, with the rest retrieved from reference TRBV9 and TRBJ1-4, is DSGVTQTPKHLITATGQRVTLRCSPRSGDLSVYWYQQSLDQGLQFLIQYYNGEERAKGNILERFSAQQFPDLHSELNLSSLELGDSALYFCASSASGTVREKLFFGSGTQLSVL.

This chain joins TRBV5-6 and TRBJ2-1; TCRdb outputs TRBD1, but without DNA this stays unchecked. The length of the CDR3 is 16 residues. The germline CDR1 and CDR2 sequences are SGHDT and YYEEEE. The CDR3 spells CASSRGQLYSYNEQFF.

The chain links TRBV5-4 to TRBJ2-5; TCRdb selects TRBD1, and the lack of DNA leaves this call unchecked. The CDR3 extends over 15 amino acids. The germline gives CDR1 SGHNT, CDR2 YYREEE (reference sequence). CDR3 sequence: CASSSFGTYQETQYF.

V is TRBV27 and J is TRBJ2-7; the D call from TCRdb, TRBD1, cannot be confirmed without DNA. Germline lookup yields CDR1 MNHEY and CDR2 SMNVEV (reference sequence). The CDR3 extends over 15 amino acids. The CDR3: CASSLLGTEVGEQYF.

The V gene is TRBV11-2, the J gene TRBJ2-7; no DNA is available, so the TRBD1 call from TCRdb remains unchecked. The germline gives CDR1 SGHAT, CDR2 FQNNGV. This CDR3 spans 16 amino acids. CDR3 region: CASSFDNIGTLYEQYF.

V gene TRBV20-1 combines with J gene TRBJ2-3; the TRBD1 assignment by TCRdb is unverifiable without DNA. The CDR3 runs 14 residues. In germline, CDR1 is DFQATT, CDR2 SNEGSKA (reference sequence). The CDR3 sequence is CSATWGTTTDTQYF.

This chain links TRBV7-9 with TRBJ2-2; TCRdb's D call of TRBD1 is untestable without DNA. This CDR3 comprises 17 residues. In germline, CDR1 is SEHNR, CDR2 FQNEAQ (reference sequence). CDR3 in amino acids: CASSEAGQGTPTGELFF.